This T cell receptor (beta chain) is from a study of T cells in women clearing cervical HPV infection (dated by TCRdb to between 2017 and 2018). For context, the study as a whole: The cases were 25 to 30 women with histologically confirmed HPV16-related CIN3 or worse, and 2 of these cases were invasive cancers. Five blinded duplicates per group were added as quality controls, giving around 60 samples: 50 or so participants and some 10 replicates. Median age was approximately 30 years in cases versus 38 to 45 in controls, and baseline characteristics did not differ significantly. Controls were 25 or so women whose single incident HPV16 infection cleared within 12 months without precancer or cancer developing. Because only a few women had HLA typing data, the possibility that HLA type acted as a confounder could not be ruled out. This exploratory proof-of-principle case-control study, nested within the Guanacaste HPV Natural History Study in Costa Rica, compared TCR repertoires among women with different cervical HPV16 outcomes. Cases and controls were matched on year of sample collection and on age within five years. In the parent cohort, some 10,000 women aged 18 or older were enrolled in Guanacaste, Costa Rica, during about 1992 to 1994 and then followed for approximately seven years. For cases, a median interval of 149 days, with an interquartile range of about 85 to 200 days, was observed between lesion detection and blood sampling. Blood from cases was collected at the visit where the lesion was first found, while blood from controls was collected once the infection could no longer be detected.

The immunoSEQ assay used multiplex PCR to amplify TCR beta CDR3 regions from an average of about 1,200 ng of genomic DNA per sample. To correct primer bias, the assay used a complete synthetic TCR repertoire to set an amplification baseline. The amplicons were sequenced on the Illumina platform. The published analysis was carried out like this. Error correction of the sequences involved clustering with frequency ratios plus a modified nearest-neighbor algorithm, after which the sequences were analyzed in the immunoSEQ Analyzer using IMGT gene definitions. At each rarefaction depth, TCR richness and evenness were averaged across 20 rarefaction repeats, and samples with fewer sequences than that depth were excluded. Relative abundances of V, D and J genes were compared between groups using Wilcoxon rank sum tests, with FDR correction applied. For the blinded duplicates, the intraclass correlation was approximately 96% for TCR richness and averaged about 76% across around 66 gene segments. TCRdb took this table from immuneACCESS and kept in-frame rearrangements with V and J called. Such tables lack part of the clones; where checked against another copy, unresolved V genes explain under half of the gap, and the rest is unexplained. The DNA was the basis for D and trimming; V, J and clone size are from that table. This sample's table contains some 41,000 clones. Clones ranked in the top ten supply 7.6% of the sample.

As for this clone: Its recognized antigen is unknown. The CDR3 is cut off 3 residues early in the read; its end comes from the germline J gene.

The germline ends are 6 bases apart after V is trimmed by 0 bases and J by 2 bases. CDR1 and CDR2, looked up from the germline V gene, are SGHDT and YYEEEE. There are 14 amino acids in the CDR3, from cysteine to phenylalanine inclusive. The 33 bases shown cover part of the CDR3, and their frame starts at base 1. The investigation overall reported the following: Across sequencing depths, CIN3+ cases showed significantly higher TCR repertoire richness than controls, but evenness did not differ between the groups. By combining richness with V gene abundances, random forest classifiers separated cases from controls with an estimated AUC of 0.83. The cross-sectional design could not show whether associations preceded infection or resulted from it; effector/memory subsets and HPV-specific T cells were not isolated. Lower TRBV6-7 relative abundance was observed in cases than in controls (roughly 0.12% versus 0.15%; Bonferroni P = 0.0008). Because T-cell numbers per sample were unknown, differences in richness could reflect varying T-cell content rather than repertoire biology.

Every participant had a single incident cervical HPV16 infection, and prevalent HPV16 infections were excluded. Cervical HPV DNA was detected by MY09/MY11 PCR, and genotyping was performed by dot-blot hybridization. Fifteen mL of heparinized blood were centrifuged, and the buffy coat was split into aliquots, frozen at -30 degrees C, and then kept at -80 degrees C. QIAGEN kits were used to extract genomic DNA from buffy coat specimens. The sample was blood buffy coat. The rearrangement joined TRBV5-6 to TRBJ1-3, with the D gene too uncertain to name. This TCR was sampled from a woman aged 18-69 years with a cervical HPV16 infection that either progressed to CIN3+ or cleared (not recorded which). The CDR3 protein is CASSLDSAGNTIYF. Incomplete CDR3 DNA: TGTGCCAGCAGCTTGGACAGTGCTGGAAACACC.